Below are 20 T cell receptor beta chains sequenced from a single sample in a study of blood T cell repertoires in COVID-19. Generated by immunoSEQ multiplex PCR, the TCRdb table keeps only in-frame clones and is missing some. The table records some 290,000 clones, more than 70% of them present only once. The sample consisted of peripheral blood. The receptors here all came from a woman aged 25 to 39 with COVID-19, enrolled during active disease.

This sequence joins TRBV9 and TRBJ2-3, with 9 bases identical to TRBD2. The V and J ends lost 4 bases and 4 bases, in that order; junction bases with no gene match: 10. The CDR3 runs 16 residues. CDR1 and CDR2 from the germline V gene are SGDLS and YYNGEE. The CDR3 spells CASSSLGAGGADTQYF. CDR3 nucleotide sequence: TGTGCCAGCAGCTCCCTCGGAGCGGGAGGAGCAGATACGCAGTATTTT.

CDR3 in amino acids: CASSLDSGRDHEQYF. The CDR3, as DNA: TGTGCCAGCAGCTTAGATAGCGGGAGGGACCACGAGCAGTACTTC. This chain joins TRBV11-3 and TRBJ2-7, with 11 bases fitting TRBD2. Losses at the gene ends were 0 bases for V and 5 bases for J; bases not matched to a gene: 3. Germline assignment: CDR1 SGHNT and CDR2 YENEEA. The CDR3 loop spans 15 amino acids. Full variable domain (remainder filled in from reference TRBV11-3 and TRBJ2-7): EAGVVQSPRYKIIEKKQPVAFWCNPISGHNTLYWYLQNLGQGPELLIRYENEEAVDDSQLPKDRFSAERLKGVDSTLKIQPAELGDSAVYLCASSLDSGRDHEQYFGPGTRLTVT.

This clone came up a few times. V and J are TRBV19 and TRBJ2-1; a possible D gene is TRBD2 (5 bases). Germline-derived CDR1 and CDR2 are LNHDA and SQIVND (reference sequence). V was pared by 4 bases and J by 9 bases, with 16 bases between. CDR3 length: 14 residues. The CDR3 region has the DNA TGTGCCAGTAGTACAGGACCCGGGATCCGTGAGCAGTTCTTC. Protein: CASSTGPGIREQFF.

The chain carries TRBV24-1 and TRBJ1-5; the D is unclear. The CDR3 totals 16 residues. Between the trimmed V and J ends, which lost 4 bases and 1 base, there was a span of 13 bases. Germline V CDR1 and CDR2: KGHDR, SFDVKD. The CDR3 DNA follows: TGTGCCACCAGTGACCCCTCGGGAGAGAGCAATCAGCCCCAGCATTTT. Translated: CATSDPSGESNQPQHF.

The chain is built from TRBV11-2 and TRBJ2-7; 7 bases match TRBD1. The length of the CDR3 is 14 residues. The germline CDR1 and CDR2 sequences are SGHAT and FQNNGV. V dropped 7 bases and J dropped 4; count of bases not matched to a gene: 10. In nucleotides, the CDR3 is TGTGCCAGCACCAGGGACAGTTTACTTTACGAGCAGTACTTC. Its protein product is CASTRDSLLYEQYF.

This clone was found once. The chain uses TRBV28 and TRBJ2-7; D might be TRBD1 (5 bases). There are 15 residues in the CDR3. Trimming pared 7 bases from V and 0 bases from J, leaving 16 bases between. Germline lookup yields CDR1 MDHEN and CDR2 SYDVKM. The CDR3 loop reads CASTTPRGTSYEQYF. In DNA form, the CDR3 reads TGTGCCAGCACTACTCCAAGGGGCACCTCCTACGAGCAGTACTTC.

The chain links TRBV19 to TRBJ1-4, with D possibly matching TRBD1 (6 bases). V was pared by 7 bases and J by 8 bases, with 17 bases between. This CDR3 comprises 14 residues. Germline values: CDR1 LNHDA, CDR2 SQIVND (reference sequence). The CDR3 protein is CASTPTGWGEKLFF. The CDR3 DNA is TGTGCCAGTACCCCAACAGGGTGGGGAGAAAAACTGTTTTTT.

CDR3 sequence: CASSSGTGKYEQYF. CDR3 nucleotide sequence: TGTGCCAGCAGCTCCGGGACAGGGAAATACGAGCAGTACTTC. The chain employs TRBV7-3 and TRBJ2-7; TRBD1 agrees at 9 bases. V shed 4 bases, J shed 4 bases, and the junction held 5 bases outside the gene matches. Germline lookup yields CDR1 SGHTA and CDR2 FQGTGA. The CDR3 consists of 14 residues.

The table lists this clone with a few counts. The V call is TRBV5-4, the J call TRBJ2-7, with 8 bases matching TRBD1. V lost 3 bases to trimming and J lost 3 bases; unmatched junction nucleotides: 5. This CDR3 is built from 14 residues. Per germline, CDR1 SGHNT and CDR2 YYREEE (reference sequence). The CDR3 DNA reads as TGTGCCAGCAGCTCCAAGACAGGGGACTACGAGCAGTACTTC. This sequence encodes CASSSKTGDYEQYF.

CDR3 in amino acids: CATHPGQRNTEAFF. The DNA of the CDR3 is TGTGCCACCCACCCCGGACAGCGCAACACTGAAGCTTTCTTT. The rearrangement uses TRBV6-5 and TRBJ1-1; maybe TRBD1 (6 bases). This CDR3 spans 14 amino acids. Trimming pared 10 bases from V and 2 bases from J, leaving 17 bases between. Looked up from germline, CDR1 is MNHEY and CDR2 is SVGAGI.

The chain links TRBV20-1 to TRBJ2-3, with D possibly matching TRBD1 (6 bases). Trimming removed 3 bases from V and 4 bases from J, with 17 bases in between. The CDR3 sequence is 15 residues long. Germline-derived CDR1 and CDR2 are DFQATT and SNEGSKA (reference sequence). Here the CDR3 DNA reads TGCAGTGCTAGTCCCACGGGCCACAGGGCAGATACGCAGTATTTT. Its protein is CSASPTGHRADTQYF.

The CDR3 nucleotides are TGTGCCAGCAGCTTAGCTTGGACTAGCGGAAACGAGCAGTACTTC. As protein: CASSLAWTSGNEQYF. The genes are TRBV7-2 and TRBJ2-7; TRBD2 matches at 10 bases. Trimming took 0 bases from V and 5 from J; bases not matched to a gene: 4. Looked up from germline, CDR1 is SGHTA and CDR2 is FQGNSA. This CDR3 contains 15 residues.

The genes are TRBV10-3 and TRBJ2-1; TRBD1 agrees at 7 bases. The CDR3 has 13 residues. The germline gives CDR1 ENHRY, CDR2 SYGVKD. J gave up 15 bases and V 6 bases, and 14 bases lay outside the gene matches. The CDR3: CAISPGQGVDRFF. CDR3 bases: TGTGCCATCAGCCCAGGGCAGGGGGTGGATCGGTTCTTC.

This chain links TRBV6-6 with TRBJ2-7; 11 bases align to TRBD1. The CDR3 has 15 amino acids. Germline CDR1 is MNHNY and CDR2 is SVGAGI (reference sequence). J gave up 5 bases and V 6 bases, and 9 bases lay outside the gene matches. CDR3: CASRALDRGLNEQYF. As DNA, the CDR3 is TGTGCCAGCAGGGCGCTGGACAGGGGGCTAAACGAGCAGTACTTC.

The chain employs TRBV6-6 and TRBJ2-5; 12 positions match TRBD2. The tail of the sequence fits TRBJ2-7 better, so the J call may be wrong. The CDR3 loop spans 15 amino acids. Germline lookup yields CDR1 MNHNY and CDR2 SVGAGI (reference sequence). The CDR3 DNA is TGTGCCAGCAGCTTTTCGACTAGCGGGAGAACCGAGCAGTACTTC. Its protein product is CASSFSTSGRTEQYF.

This rearrangement joins TRBV7-9 to TRBJ1-2; 10 positions match TRBD1. The germline CDR1 and CDR2 sequences are SEHNR and FQNEAQ (reference sequence). The V gene end was trimmed by 5 bases and the J gene end by 8 bases; junction bases not matched to a gene: 11. CDR3 size: 15 residues. In DNA form, the CDR3 reads TGTGCCAGCAGCATCGGACAGGGGGACGGTCGGGGCTACACCTTC. Its protein is CASSIGQGDGRGYTF.

The chain uses TRBV19 and TRBJ2-5, with TRBD2 matching 9 bases. The CDR3 length is 17 residues. CDR1 and CDR2 from the germline V gene are LNHDA and SQIVND (reference sequence). Germline trimming cut 3 bases from V and 4 bases from J; bases unmatched to any gene: 12. The DNA for the CDR3 is TGTGCCAGTAGTATCGAAGAGAGTAGCGGGAGTGGAGAGACCCAGTACTTC. Its protein product is CASSIEESSGSGETQYF.

To note about this clone: Other DNA sequences in the same sample also yield this CDR3. The genes are TRBV5-1 and TRBJ2-1; 11 nucleotides agree with TRBD2. CDR3 length equals 15 residues. Per the germline V gene, CDR1 is SGHRS and CDR2 is YFSETQ. J lost 4 bases, V lost 0 bases, and 0 bases had no gene match. In nucleotides, the CDR3 is TGCGCCAGCAGCTTGGGGACTAGCGGGTACAATGAGCAGTTCTTC. Translating gives CASSLGTSGYNEQFF.

The chain links TRBV5-1 to TRBJ2-7, with 7 bases aligning to TRBD1. Germline-derived CDR1 and CDR2 are SGHRS and YFSETQ. V shed 2 bases and J 3 bases; nucleotides not matched to a gene: 8. This CDR3 is built from 15 residues. As DNA, the CDR3 is TGCGCCAGCAGCTTCCGGTTAGGGGGCAACTACGAGCAGTACTTC. As protein: CASSFRLGGNYEQYF.

This chain connects TRBV16 to TRBJ1-4; D is undetermined. Trimming took off 1 base at V and 2 bases at J, with 8 bases between the two ends. Germline CDR1 and CDR2: KGHSY and FQNENV. The CDR3 consists of 15 residues. CDR3 nucleotides: TGTGCCAGCAGCCAATTCGGAGGGACTAATGAAAAACTGTTTTTT. Amino acid sequence: CASSQFGGTNEKLFF.